The next 19 T cell receptor beta chains were all read from a single sample in a study of human thymus T cells. Thymic tissue was derived from resections collected during corrective heart surgery. The data were produced by immunoSEQ multiplex PCR, yet TCRdb's version contains in-frame clones alone and is incomplete. The table lists 100,000 to 150,000 clones, about 93% of them singletons, with roughly 0.024% in the top ten. What was sequenced was thymus tissue. The origin of the receptors is a boy under three years old with a congenital heart defect but otherwise immunologically healthy.

The gene calls are TRBV4-2 and TRBJ2-2, with TRBD2 matching 10 bases. The CDR3 length is 18 residues. V lost 1 base and J lost 2; bases outside the gene matches: 7. In germline, CDR1 is LGHNA, CDR2 YNFKEQ. CDR3 region: CASSQAPSGGPNTGELFF. For the CDR3, the DNA is TGTGCCAGCAGCCAAGCCCCTAGCGGGGGCCCTAACACCGGGGAGCTGTTTTTT.

V is TRBV5-4 and J is TRBJ2-3, with 7 bases identical to TRBD2. The germline CDR1 and CDR2 sequences are SGHNT and YYREEE (reference sequence). The ends lost 3 bases at V and 1 base at J; junction bases unmatched: 11. CDR3 length equals 17 residues. The CDR3 protein is CASSSPNGLAGTDTQYF. The CDR3 DNA is TGTGCCAGCAGCTCACCGAACGGGCTAGCGGGCACAGATACGCAGTATTTT.

The chain links TRBV28 to TRBJ2-1; 7 bases fit TRBD1. The CDR3 totals 15 residues. V shed 5 bases, J shed 8 bases, and the junction held 12 bases outside the gene matches. Germline V gives CDR1 MDHEN, CDR2 SYDVKM. The DNA for the CDR3 is TGTGCCAGCAGTCCCCGGGTCGGACAGGACCATGAGCAGTTCTTC. Translation gives CASSPRVGQDHEQFF.

The rearrangement joins TRBV5-1 to TRBJ2-1; weak D call: TRBD2 (6 bases). V dropped 2 bases and J dropped 0 bases, with 15 bases sitting between them. This CDR3 is 17 amino acids long. The germline V gene encodes CDR1 SGHRS and CDR2 YFSETQ. The CDR3 is CASSFPEGRSSYNEQFF. The CDR3, as DNA: TGCGCCAGCAGCTTCCCAGAGGGGAGGAGCTCCTACAATGAGCAGTTCTTC.

The chain employs TRBV6-1 and TRBJ1-6; 7 bases are shared with TRBD1. Germline V CDR1 and CDR2: MNHNS, SASEGT. V lost 3 bases to trimming and J lost 0 bases; unmatched junction nucleotides: 5. The CDR3 spans 17 residues. The CDR3 sequence: CASSDGTEGSYNSPLHF. The CDR3 DNA sequence: TGTGCCAGCAGTGATGGGACAGAAGGCTCCTATAATTCACCCCTCCACTTT.

The chain couples TRBV9 to TRBJ2-3; D tentatively reads TRBD1 or TRBD2 (5 bases each). The ends were cut back, 4 bases at V and 11 bases at J, with 23 bases in the middle. CDR1 and CDR2 (germline): SGDLS, YYNGEE. This CDR3 region has 15 residues. The CDR3 loop reads CASSWGTGSNNGQYF. The CDR3 nucleotides read TGTGCCAGCAGCTGGGGGACGGGGTCAAATAACGGGCAGTATTTT.

The rearrangement links TRBV5-8 to TRBJ1-5; possible D gene TRBD1, 6 bases. The germline V and J ends were trimmed by 6 bases and 3 bases, with 25 bases remaining between them. Per germline, CDR1 SGHTS and CDR2 YDEGEE. The CDR3 spans 18 residues. The CDR3 sequence is CASNLRGTRHNNNQPQHF. CDR3 sequence (DNA): TGTGCCAGCAACCTCAGGGGTACTCGCCATAATAACAATCAGCCCCAGCATTTT. Supplemented by reference TRBV5-8 and TRBJ1-5, the full variable domain reads EAGVTQSPTHLIKTRGQQATLRCSPISGHTSVYWYQQALGLGLQFLLWYDEGEERNRGNFPPRFSGRQFPNYSSELNVNALELEDSALYLCASNLRGTRHNNNQPQHFGDGTRLSIL.

The chain uses TRBV4-3 and TRBJ1-1; TRBD1 is a possible D gene (6 bases). CDR1 LGHNA and CDR2 YSLEER come from the germline V gene. This CDR3 region has 17 residues. V shed 2 bases and J shed 3 bases, with 19 bases lying between them. CDR3 DNA: TGCGCCAGCAGCCAACCCGGCAGGGGAGGATCGGACACTGAAGCTTTCTTT. Translated, it gives CASSQPGRGGSDTEAFF.

This chain links TRBV30 with TRBJ1-1; 7 nucleotides match TRBD1. Germline V lookup: CDR1 GTSNPN, CDR2 SVGIG (reference sequence). V shed 0 bases, J shed 1 base, and the junction held 8 bases outside the gene matches. The CDR3 is 16 amino acids. CDR3 DNA: TGTGCCTGGAGTGTAAGGGTAGGGACAGCGAACACTGAAGCTTTCTTT. It encodes CAWSVRVGTANTEAFF.

The rearrangement joins TRBV7-2 to TRBJ1-4; D might be TRBD1 (5 bases). Trimming pared 1 base from V and 8 bases from J, leaving 20 bases between. Germline assignment: CDR1 SGHTA and CDR2 FQGNSA. This CDR3 has 17 residues. Here the CDR3 DNA reads TGTGCCAGCAGCTTAGGGACTAGACGGACGGGGGGAGAAAAACTGTTTTTT. Protein sequence: CASSLGTRRTGGEKLFF.

The rearrangement joins TRBV5-5 to TRBJ1-2, with 11 bases fitting TRBD1. V gave up 0 bases and J gave up 4 bases; unmatched junction bases: 2. Germline CDR1 reads SGHKS; CDR2 reads YYEKEE (reference sequence). This CDR3 region has 15 residues. CDR3 bases: TGTGCCAGCAGCTTGGTAGGGACAGGGGGCTATGGCTACACCTTC. Translating it yields CASSLVGTGGYGYTF.

V and J are TRBV30 and TRBJ2-7; 10 bases are a match to TRBD1. The trim removed 5 bases at V and 5 bases at J, leaving 0 bases unmatched. The CDR3 spans 11 residues. From germline, CDR1 is GTSNPN and CDR2 SVGIG (reference sequence). DNA for the CDR3: TGTGCCTGGGGGACAGGGGACGAGCAGTACTTC. Its protein product is CAWGTGDEQYF.

The rearrangement links TRBV30 to TRBJ2-5; D is possibly TRBD1 or TRBD2 (6 bases each). This CDR3 is built from 14 residues. V lost 4 bases and J lost 7, with 19 bases in between. CDR1 GTSNPN and CDR2 SVGIG come from the germline V gene (reference sequence). CDR3 nucleotides: TGTGCCTGGACCTTCGGGACAAGGGGAGGGACCCAGTACTTC. It specifies CAWTFGTRGGTQYF. The variable domain in full, with the rest retrieved from reference TRBV30 and TRBJ2-5, is SQTIHQWPATLVQPVGSPLSLECTVEGTSNPNLYWYRQAAGRGLQLLFYSVGIGQISSEVPQNLSASRPQDRQFILSSKKLLLSDSGFYLCAWTFGTRGGTQYFGPGTRLLVL.

The gene calls are TRBV2 and TRBJ2-3; D may match TRBD1 or TRBD2 (6 bases each). The V gene lost 7 bases and the J gene lost 6 bases, with 17 bases spanning the gap. This CDR3 is built from 14 residues. Germline V gives CDR1 SNHLY, CDR2 FYNNEI. In DNA, the CDR3 is TGTGCCAGCATCCGGGGGCCCGGAGCCGATACGCAGTATTTT. Protein: CASIRGPGADTQYF.

This chain connects TRBV5-1 to TRBJ1-4; D uncertain. V shed 3 bases and J shed 6 bases, with 9 bases lying between them. Germline CDR1 reads SGHRS; CDR2 reads YFSETQ. The CDR3 spans 13 residues. In DNA form, the CDR3 reads TGCGCCAGCAGCTGGGCCACCCATGAAAAACTGTTTTTT. Translation gives CASSWATHEKLFF. The variable domain in full, with the rest retrieved from reference TRBV5-1 and TRBJ1-4, is KAGVTQTPRYLIKTRGQQVTLSCSPISGHRSVSWYQQTPGQGLQFLFEYFSETQRNKGNFPGRFSGRQFSNSRSEMNVSTLELGDSALYLCASSWATHEKLFFGSGTQLSVL.

The chain links TRBV5-1 to TRBJ1-6; 8 nucleotides align to TRBD1. CDR3 size: 16 residues. Looked up from germline, CDR1 is SGHRS and CDR2 is YFSETQ. The V segment lost 0 bases and the J segment 7 bases; nucleotides outside the gene matches: 6. In DNA, the CDR3 is TGCGCCAGCAGCTTGGGTCGGACAGGGCCCAATTCACCCCTCCACTTT. Its protein is CASSLGRTGPNSPLHF. Variable domain in full (rest from reference TRBV5-1 and TRBJ1-6): KAGVTQTPRYLIKTRGQQVTLSCSPISGHRSVSWYQQTPGQGLQFLFEYFSETQRNKGNFPGRFSGRQFSNSRSEMNVSTLELGDSALYLCASSLGRTGPNSPLHFGNGTRLTVT.

This clone has a single count. CDR3 sequence reads: CASSSPGDRGTEAFF. CDR3 sequence (DNA): TGTGCCAGCAGCTCCCCCGGAGACAGGGGGACTGAAGCTTTCTTT. V usage is TRBV7-8 and J usage is TRBJ1-1; TRBD1 matches at 9 bases. Losses at the gene ends were 4 bases for V and 5 bases for J; bases not matched to a gene: 8. The CDR3 length is 15 residues. Germline loops: CDR1 SGHVS, CDR2 FQNEAQ.

The chain carries TRBV10-3 and TRBJ2-5, with TRBD1 as a possible D gene (6 bases). CDR1 and CDR2 (germline): ENHRY, SYGVKD. This CDR3 is 15 amino acids long. Trimming shortened V by 6 bases and J by 5 bases, and 19 bases separated the two germline ends. The CDR3 is CAIRPGHRPGETQYF. The CDR3, as DNA: TGTGCCATCAGGCCGGGACATCGTCCGGGCGAGACCCAGTACTTC.

The rearrangement joins TRBV4-1 to TRBJ2-3, with D tentatively TRBD1 or TRBD2 (6 bases each). Between the trimmed V and J ends, which lost 2 bases and 1 base, there was a span of 13 bases. CDR1 is MGHRA and CDR2 is YSYEKL in the germline V gene. The CDR3 is 16 residues long. The CDR3 spells CASSQKGGGGTDTQYF. In DNA form, the CDR3 reads TGCGCCAGCAGCCAAAAAGGGGGAGGAGGCACAGATACGCAGTATTTT.